This TCR beta chain was sequenced in a study of naive and memory T cell subsets. General study findings and limits: A few larger clonotypes appeared in naive repertoires, especially CD8, possibly memory cells re-expressing CD45RA.

Two oligonucleotides, mixed equimolar, formed the beta constant-region primer covering TRBC1 and TRBC2. The ligated cDNA underwent four PCR rounds using SP2 and nested alpha and beta constant-region primers. From the UMI-ligation and nested PCR reads, TCRdb called clonotypes with MiXCR, one entry per CDR3 protein. The repertoire holds 150,000 or so distinct CDR3 sequences, with 22% as singletons. As to this clonotype: Its specificity is not known.

After removal of 10 bases from V and 2 bases from J, the junction contained 14 bases not matched to a gene. CDR1 and CDR2 (germline): MNHNY, SVGAGI (reference sequence). CDR3 length equals 17 residues. This clonotype originated in a human donor in good health. The chain couples TRBV6-6 to TRBJ2-7; 13 positions agree with TRBD2. The specimen was naive CD4+ T cells from blood. CDR3 DNA: TGTGCCACCCTAGGACTAGCGGGAGTGGAGGTGCCCTACGAGCAGTACTTC. Protein product: CATLGLAGVEVPYEQYF.